This T cell receptor (beta chain) is drawn from a study of blood T cell repertoires in COVID-19. TCRdb's copy holds only in-frame clones and misses some; the assay was immunoSEQ multiplex PCR. This table holds 150,000 to 200,000 clones, over 75% found once. The CDR3 has 14 residues. V gave up 6 bases and J gave up 4 bases, with 15 bases separating them. Germline-derived CDR1 and CDR2 are MNHEY and SMNVEV (reference sequence). This sequence joins TRBV27 and TRBJ1-1; D ambiguous. The sequence was collected from a human donor in a cohort sampled during active COVID-19. Input material: peripheral blood. The CDR3: CASSLTTLGTEAFF. In nucleotides, the CDR3 is TGTGCCAGCAGCCTCACAACCCTTGGCACTGAAGCTTTCTTT.